The sequence of this T cell receptor beta chain was determined in a study of blood T cell repertoires in COVID-19. Study-level background: Italy, Spain and the United States were the sources of the convalescent and acute COVID-19 samples. Sources were T cells, B-cell-depleted T cells, or PBMCs; the material itself was cDNA or gDNA.

Produced via immunoSEQ multiplex PCR; TCRdb's table is partial and in-frame only. The sample lists over 80,000 clones; 87% were seen once. Germline-derived CDR1 and CDR2 are MNHEY and SMNVEV (reference sequence). The V gene end was trimmed by 5 bases and the J gene end by 0 bases; junction bases not matched to a gene: 10. This CDR3 comprises 17 residues. This TCR came from a human donor in a cohort sampled during active COVID-19. V gene TRBV27 combines with J gene TRBJ2-1; 7 bases agree with TRBD1. Sequenced sample: peripheral blood. The CDR3 spells CASSTLTGRSSYNEQFF. The CDR3 DNA reads TGTGCCAGCAGTACCCTGACAGGGCGGAGCTCCTACAATGAGCAGTTCTTC.